At least ten counts were recorded for the clone carrying this TCR beta chain. Its specificity is unknown. Template-switch 5'RACE cDNA synthesis added a 10-nucleotide unique molecular identifier. TCRdb re-called the 5' RACE reads through MiXCR, storing one row per CDR3 protein. The sample yields 70,000 to 95,000 distinct CDR3 sequences, approximately 13% seen once. The entry originates in a study of neurological immune-mediated disorders. Points from the study as a whole: Patients with HTLV-1-associated myelopathy had the highest level of TCR clonal expansion, whereas patients with multiple sclerosis had the lowest level, falling beneath the level found in healthy controls. Because no CDR3 amino acid sequences were shared across subjects by expanded clones, private repertoires were suggested in all groups.

The CDR3 consists of 14 residues. The V end was cut by 3 bases, the J end by 4 bases, with 13 bases between. The germline gives CDR1 MGHRA, CDR2 YSYEKL. Time point defined: longitudinal time-point 2. 2 million PBMCs stored at -80 C were the source of the unsorted libraries. The rearrangement joins TRBV4-1 to TRBJ2-7; weak D call: TRBD1 (5 bases). The clonotype originates from a female donor with HTLV-1-associated myelopathy (HAM/TSP). Sequenced material: PBMCs. CDR3 loop: CASSHNQRGYEQYF. The CDR3 bases are TGCGCCAGCAGCCATAATCAAAGGGGTTACGAGCAGTACTTC.